This T cell receptor beta chain was documented in a study of cytomegalovirus exposure and HLA in healthy donors. Broader study findings: Overall, around 160 TCR beta chains were annotated as cytomegalovirus-associated.

Repertoires were generated with immunoSEQ multiplex PCR, while TCRdb's copy carries only in-frame clones and drops some. The data contain approximately 160,000 clones, less than 90% of them singletons. Comment on this clone: Its antigen is unknown.

Source material: PBMCs. This TCR came from a woman aged 25 to 39 in good health and CMV-seronegative.

DNA of the CDR3: TGTGCCGATACCGACCGGACCGGGACAGGGCGATCACCCCTCCACTTT. Its protein is CADTDRTGTGRSPLHF. The rearrangement uses TRBV6-4 and TRBJ1-6, with 9 bases fitting TRBD1. With 11 bases clipped from V and 10 bases from J, the junction kept 18 bases outside the gene matches. Germline V gene sequence: CDR1 MRHNA, CDR2 SNTAGT. The CDR3 runs to 16 residues.